This T cell receptor beta chain was identified in a study of blood T cell repertoires in COVID-19. Study-level background: The United States, Italy and Spain provided the acute and convalescent COVID-19 samples.

The length of the CDR3 is 15 residues. V dropped 5 bases and J dropped 3 bases, with 16 bases sitting between them. In germline, CDR1 is MNHEY, CDR2 SVGAGI. Per the study methods: Nucleated cell number was recorded as an estimate derived from reference gene primer amplification. Data came from immunoSEQ multiplex PCR; TCRdb stores just in-frame clones and leaves some out. That table gives V, J and clone size, and the DNA gave D and trimming. The data hold fewer than 700,000 clones, with roughly nine tenths observed a single time. Input material: peripheral blood. The chain joins TRBV6-5 to TRBJ1-1; no clear D gene. The sequence was obtained from a woman aged 45-65 years with COVID-19, enrolled during active disease. DNA of the CDR3: TGTGCCAGCAGTCCGGTCGGAGGAGCTGACACTGAAGCTTTCTTT. It is translated as CASSPVGGADTEAFF.